The rows below give T cell receptor beta chains drawn from one sample of a study of shared clonotypes between healthy human individuals. Measured with immunoSEQ multiplex PCR; TCRdb has only the in-frame clones, and not every one. There are roughly 2.5 million clones in the sample; more than 90% occur only once, and under 0.15% lies in the top ten. Sequencing used naive CD4+ T cells sorted from blood. The source of these receptors is a man aged 18 to 30 in good health. The CDR3 runs from the conserved cysteine through the conserved F or W. A D gene is named only where the DNA matches it firmly. For some rows the clone size is stated as once, few or many, or as a class when expanded; others skip it.

D: NA; V: TRBV5-6; size: NA; J: TRBJ1-6; CDR3: CASSLISQGNSPLHF; DNA: TGTGCCAGCAGCTTGATCAGCCAAGGGAATTCACCCCTCCACTTT
D: NA; V: TRBV21-1; size: NA; J: TRBJ2-7; CDR3: CASSKPSGKCREQYF; DNA: TGTGCCAGCAGCAAACCGTCAGGAAAGTGTCGGGAGCAGTACTTC
D: NA; V: TRBV18; size: NA; J: TRBJ2-7; CDR3: CASSPPGKGTYEQYF; DNA: TGTGCCAGCTCACCACCGGGAAAGGGGACCTACGAGCAGTACTTC
D: TRBD2; V: TRBV5-1; size: once; J: TRBJ2-5; CDR3: CASSPGVAGTAETQYF; DNA: TGCGCCAGCAGCCCGGGGGTAGCGGGCACCGCGGAGACCCAGTACTTC
D: NA; V: TRBV4-1; size: NA; J: TRBJ2-7; CDR3: CASSQFTGTYEQYF; DNA: TGCGCCAGCAGCCAATTCACAGGGACCTACGAGCAGTACTTC
D: NA; V: TRBV19; size: NA; J: TRBJ2-1; CDR3: CASSTGTGNEQFF; DNA: TGTGCCAGTAGTACCGGGACCGGAAATGAGCAGTTCTTC
D: TRBD2; V: TRBV19; size: NA; J: TRBJ2-5; CDR3: CASSLQGGRAGETQYF; DNA: TGTGCCAGTAGCCTCCAGGGCGGGAGGGCCGGGGAGACCCAGTACTTC
D: NA; V: TRBV4-1; size: NA; J: TRBJ2-7; CDR3: CASSPLGEGTYEQYF; DNA: TGCGCCAGCAGCCCTCTAGGGGAAGGCACCTACGAGCAGTACTTC
D: NA; V: TRBV18; size: NA; J: TRBJ1-1; CDR3: CASSPQGSVTEAFF; DNA: TGTGCCAGCTCACCTCAGGGTTCGGTCACTGAAGCTTTCTTT
D: NA; V: TRBV5-6; size: NA; J: TRBJ2-3; CDR3: CASSLDYSTDTQYF; DNA: TGTGCCAGCAGCTTGGACTATAGCACAGATACGCAGTATTTT
D: TRBD1; V: TRBV19; size: few; J: TRBJ2-2; CDR3: CASSPRQGNIGELFF; DNA: TGTGCCAGTAGTCCCCGACAGGGGAACATCGGGGAGCTGTTTTTT
D: NA; V: TRBV21-1; size: NA; J: TRBJ2-3; CDR3: CASSNTTGPSTDTQYF; DNA: TGTGCCAGCAGCAACACGACAGGACCTAGCACAGATACGCAGTATTTT
D: TRBD1; V: TRBV4-1; size: NA; J: TRBJ2-5; CDR3: CASSPGTGGRETQYF; DNA: TGCGCCAGCAGCCCCGGGACAGGGGGCCGGGAGACCCAGTACTTC
D: TRBD1; V: TRBV7-9; size: NA; J: TRBJ2-5; CDR3: CASSPVLGTGSETQYF; DNA: TGTGCCAGCAGCCCGGTGCTAGGGACAGGGTCAGAGACCCAGTACTTC
D: NA; V: TRBV6-5; size: NA; J: TRBJ2-7; CDR3: CASSTPGLKEYF; DNA: TGTGCCAGCAGTACCCCTGGGCTTAAGGAGTACTTC
D: NA; V: TRBV4-3; size: NA; J: TRBJ1-6; CDR3: CASSQDLNSPLHF; DNA: TGCGCCAGCAGCCAAGATTTGAACTCACCCCTCCACTTT
D: NA; V: TRBV28; size: NA; J: TRBJ1-6; CDR3: CASSLRTDSPLHF; DNA: TGTGCCAGCAGTTTGAGGACCGATTCACCCCTCCACTTT
D: TRBD1; V: TRBV7-8; size: NA; J: TRBJ1-3; CDR3: CASSSETGHTIYF; DNA: TGTGCCAGCAGCTCGGAGACAGGGCACACCATATATTTT
D: NA; V: TRBV6-5; size: NA; J: TRBJ1-1; CDR3: CASSYSKGTREAFF; DNA: TGTGCCAGCAGTTACTCGAAGGGGACACGTGAAGCTTTCTTT
D: NA; V: TRBV30; size: once; J: TRBJ1-6; CDR3: CAWSRNPGGNSPLHF; DNA: TGTGCCTGGAGCCGAAATCCCGGGGGTAATTCACCCCTCCACTTT
D: NA; V: TRBV19; size: NA; J: TRBJ1-1; CDR3: CAVKPRPGYTEAFF; DNA: TGTGCCGTAAAGCCGCGGCCAGGGTACACTGAAGCTTTCTTT
D: NA; V: TRBV4-1; size: NA; J: TRBJ2-7; CDR3: CASSRLRSVYEQYF; DNA: TGCGCCAGCAGCCGACTACGTTCGGTCTACGAGCAGTACTTC
D: NA; V: TRBV7-7; size: NA; J: TRBJ2-5; CDR3: CASSFHWDQETQYF; DNA: TGTGCTAGCAGCTTTCATTGGGACCAAGAGACCCAGTACTTC
D: NA; V: TRBV27; size: NA; J: TRBJ2-7; CDR3: CASSLYSHQDLRREQYF; DNA: TGTGCCAGCAGTTTATATAGCCACCAGGACTTACGTAGGGAGCAGTACTTC
D: TRBD2; V: TRBV4-1; size: NA; J: TRBJ2-1; CDR3: CASSQDVASGAFAQFF; DNA: TGCGCCAGCAGCCAAGATGTGGCTAGCGGGGCCTTTGCGCAGTTCTTC
D: NA; V: TRBV6-4; size: NA; J: TRBJ2-7; CDR3: CASSDAPGQIHEQYF; DNA: TGTGCCAGCAGTGACGCTCCGGGGCAAATCCACGAGCAGTACTTC
D: TRBD1; V: TRBV28; size: NA; J: TRBJ2-7; CDR3: CASGSGTGIRANYEQYF; DNA: TGTGCCAGCGGATCGGGGACAGGGATACGGGCCAACTACGAGCAGTACTTC
D: NA; V: TRBV7-7; size: NA; J: TRBJ2-1; CDR3: CASSLDSYNEQFF; DNA: TGTGCTAGCAGCTTGGACAGCTACAATGAGCAGTTCTTC
D: TRBD1; V: TRBV6-5; size: NA; J: TRBJ1-2; CDR3: CASSYSNVGQADGYTF; DNA: TGTGCCAGCAGTTACTCGAACGTCGGACAGGCCGATGGCTACACCTTC
D: TRBD1; V: TRBV19; size: NA; J: TRBJ1-3; CDR3: CASSPLGQGGNTIYF; DNA: TGTGCCAGTAGTCCGCTTGGACAGGGAGGAAACACCATATATTTT
D: NA; V: TRBV10-3; size: NA; J: TRBJ2-3; CDR3: CAISESGGTDTQYF; DNA: TGTGCCATCAGTGAAAGCGGAGGCACAGATACGCAGTATTTT
D: NA; V: TRBV25-1; size: NA; J: TRBJ1-1; CDR3: CASSPSRVNTEAFF; DNA: TGTGCCAGCAGTCCGAGCAGGGTGAACACTGAAGCTTTCTTT
D: NA; V: TRBV18; size: NA; J: TRBJ1-3; CDR3: CASSPPSMTGNTIYF; DNA: TGTGCCAGCTCACCACCATCGATGACAGGAAACACCATATATTTT
D: TRBD2; V: TRBV18; size: NA; J: TRBJ2-2; CDR3: CASSLGLVGTGELFF; DNA: TGTGCCAGCTCACTGGGACTAGTGGGCACCGGGGAGCTGTTTTTT
D: NA; V: TRBV5-6; size: once; J: TRBJ2-5; CDR3: CASSLSQGTETQYF; DNA: TGTGCCAGCAGCTTGTCACAGGGAACAGAGACCCAGTACTTC
D: TRBD1; V: TRBV7-2; size: NA; J: TRBJ2-5; CDR3: CASSSGQGGFETQYF; DNA: TGTGCCAGCAGCTCCGGACAGGGGGGATTTGAGACCCAGTACTTC
D: NA; V: TRBV4-1; size: NA; J: TRBJ2-7; CDR3: CASSQNLPSYEQYF; DNA: TGCGCCAGCAGCCAAAACCTCCCCTCCTACGAGCAGTACTTC
D: NA; V: TRBV6-5; size: once; J: TRBJ2-2; CDR3: CASGGTGELFF; DNA: TGTGCCAGTGGAGGCACCGGGGAGCTGTTTTTT
D: TRBD2; V: TRBV4-3; size: NA; J: TRBJ2-7; CDR3: CASSRTSGEQYF; DNA: TGCGCCAGCAGCCGAACTAGCGGCGAGCAGTACTTC
D: NA; V: TRBV9; size: NA; J: TRBJ1-6; CDR3: CASSVGGSWDSPLHF; DNA: TGTGCCAGCAGCGTCGGCGGTTCCTGGGATTCACCCCTCCACTTT
D: NA; V: TRBV5-1; size: NA; J: TRBJ2-3; CDR3: CASKSGRTTASTDTQYF; DNA: TGCGCCAGCAAGTCTGGACGGACCACCGCTAGCACAGATACGCAGTATTTT